The subject of this entry is one T cell receptor beta chain. This clonotype was seen only a few times. Its binding antigen is unknown. No base-level quality is on record; no much larger clone is a single base apart. The data derive from a study of early T cells in non-severe SARS-CoV-2 infection (dated by TCRdb to the early 2020s). Context from the whole study: Because TCR sequencing was done on bulk RNA from unsorted whole blood, the alpha and beta chains could not be paired. What the study reported, not specific to this receptor: VDJdb matching was skewed toward anti-spike CD8 responses and likely underestimated virus-specific expansions, missing private and CD4 specificities.

The receptor library was made with 5' RACE. Sequencer: NextSeq 500. In the TCR library protocol, unique molecular identifiers were attached to individual cDNA molecules to correct for PCR bias and sequencing error. Sequencing covered both TCR alpha and beta chains, and within each sample the abundances of alpha and beta sequences were tightly co-correlated. In the authors' own workflow: Decombinator V4 was used to annotate TCR sequences for V gene, J gene and CDR3. TCRs were defined as expanded if a significant change between any two time points was detected under a Poisson model with p below 0.0001. TCR abundances were normalised to the total number of TCRs sequenced per sample and were expressed as counts per million. VDJdb, accessed 1 November 2021, was searched for CMV, EBV and SARS-CoV-2 annotated TCRs, excluding TCRs annotated for multiple antigens. Using fastp trimming at Q25 and MiXCR clonotype assembly, TCRdb reanalyzed the public sequencing data and kept in-frame beta chains. Each CDR3 protein gets just one entry, which takes the most common genes and DNA from the rows behind it. TCRdb assigned the V and J calls; the authors' analysis was not used. The sample table records about 33,000 distinct CDR3 sequences; under 6% of these occur just once. The biggest ten clones account for roughly 15% of the sample.

The study was a case-control design nested within a healthcare worker cohort in London, UK, with weekly nasopharyngeal swab PCR tests and blood sampling. Between 23 and 31 March 2020, the week of the UK lockdown, healthcare workers were enrolled and then followed up weekly for as long as 16 weeks. What was sequenced was whole blood. This clonotype was sampled from an adult who was a healthcare worker with PCR-confirmed SARS-CoV-2 infection or an uninfected control (not recorded which).

CDR3 protein: CSVDRGNTGELFF. At the DNA level, the sequence is TGCAGCGTTGACAGGGGAAATACCGGGGAGCTGTTTTTT. This chain is built from TRBV29-1 and TRBJ2-2; the D segment could be TRBD1, given 6 matching bases. The CDR3 has 13 amino acids, counting the end cysteine and phenylalanine. The entry retains the CDR3 DNA only, 39 bases that are in frame from base 1. The germline V gene specifies SQVTM as CDR1 and ANQGSEA as CDR2. V loses 3 bases, J loses 5 bases, and the germline ends lie 10 bases apart.